The rows below give T cell receptor beta chains drawn from one sample of a study of PD-L1 blockade in urothelial cancer. This table comes from immunoSEQ multiplex PCR, and its TCRdb copy is limited to in-frame clones, with some not included. Of 38,000 or so clones listed, around 83% were seen once; the top ten hold roughly 16%. The starting material was PBMCs, obtained around atezolizumab (anti-PD-L1) treatment. These receptors were collected from a man between 60 and 75 years old with urothelial cancer. The CDR3 runs from the conserved cysteine through the conserved F or W. A D gene is named only where the DNA matches it firmly.

j_call d_call v_call cdr3_nt cdr3_aa
TRBJ2-3 TRBD2 TRBV14 TGTGCCAGCAGCCACGGACTAGCGGGGCGCTACACAGATACGCAGTATTTT CASSHGLAGRYTDTQYF
TRBJ2-7 TRBD2 TRBV30 TGTGCCTGGAGTGTAGGGACGGGGGGAGAGCAGTACTTC CAWSVGTGGEQYF
TRBJ2-1 - TRBV6-1 TGTGCCAGCAGTGAATCGTGGGGGCGTTACAATGAGCAGTTCTTC CASSESWGRYNEQFF
TRBJ2-3 - TRBV7-2 TGTGCCAGCAGCCGGACTAGCACAGATACGCAGTATTTT CASSRTSTDTQYF
TRBJ2-7 - TRBV5-1 TGCGCCAGCAGCTTCAGGGGAACCTCCTACGAGCAGTACTTC CASSFRGTSYEQYF
TRBJ1-2 - TRBV5-6 TGTGCCAGCAGCTTTGGAGGGAATGGCTACACCTTC CASSFGGNGYTF
TRBJ1-3 - TRBV6-5 TGTGCCAGCAGTCCCGACTGGAGCTCTGGAAACACCATATATTTT CASSPDWSSGNTIYF
TRBJ2-1 - TRBV27 TGTGCCAGCAGTTTTTTGACAGGCCGAGCCCCTTCGAGCTCCTACAATGAGCAGTTCTTC CASSFLTGRAPSSSYNEQFF
TRBJ1-1 TRBD1 TRBV28 TGTGCCAGCAGTCAGCCCGGGACAGGGTGGACTGAAGCTTTCTTT CASSQPGTGWTEAFF
TRBJ2-5 TRBD2 TRBV6-5 TGTGCCAGCAGTTACGGGGGAGGGTACGGAGAGACCCAGTACTTC CASSYGGGYGETQYF